The sequence of this TCR beta chain was determined in a study of OX40 agonist ivuxolimab in advanced cancers. Whole-study results and caveats: The average count of expanded clones was higher among CD8+ T cells than among CD4+.

This CDR3 comprises 14 residues. CDR1 LNHDA and CDR2 SQIVND come from the germline V gene (reference sequence). J lost 3 bases, V lost 5 bases, and 5 bases had no gene match. Concerning this clone: Its target is not known.

TCRdb keeps only in-frame clones here, not all; method: immunoSEQ multiplex PCR. The data hold around 87,000 clones, with around 94% observed a single time. The material was CD4+ or CD8+ T cells sorted from blood, obtained in a trial of the OX40 agonist ivuxolimab. The receptor comes from an adult with an advanced solid tumor such as melanoma, head and neck, liver or kidney cancer. The rearrangement links TRBV19 to TRBJ2-7; 9 nucleotides align to TRBD2. CDR3 in amino acids: CASSERGEVYEQYF. The CDR3 region has the DNA TGTGCCAGTAGTGAGCGGGGGGAAGTCTACGAGCAGTACTTC.